This TCR beta chain came from a study of graft-versus-host responses after intestinal transplantation. Looking at the study overall: Following induction with anti-thymocyte globulin, all recipients were given tacrolimus and steroids for about 3 years. General study results and limits: Among circulating GvH clones, peak levels were associated with early post-transplant declines in HvG clones. Some GvH clones were seen earlier in gut or blood, suggesting intestinal origin.

The CDR3 spans 12 residues. Trimming cost V 6 bases and J 6 bases, with 11 bases left between them. Germline V CDR1 and CDR2: MDHEN, SYDVKM. With respect to this clone: What it binds is not known.

Assay: immunoSEQ multiplex PCR; the TCRdb copy retains only in-frame clones and omits some. Of tens of thousands of clones listed, roughly 91% are singletons. The TCR originated in a human donor who received an intestinal transplant. V usage is TRBV28 and J usage is TRBJ1-2, with no clear D. The sample consisted of unstimulated CD8+ T cells sorted from spleen or lymph node cells, taken before intestinal transplant. The CDR3 loop reads CASRRGLNGYTF. The CDR3 DNA sequence: TGTGCCAGCAGACGCGGGCTGAATGGCTACACCTTC.